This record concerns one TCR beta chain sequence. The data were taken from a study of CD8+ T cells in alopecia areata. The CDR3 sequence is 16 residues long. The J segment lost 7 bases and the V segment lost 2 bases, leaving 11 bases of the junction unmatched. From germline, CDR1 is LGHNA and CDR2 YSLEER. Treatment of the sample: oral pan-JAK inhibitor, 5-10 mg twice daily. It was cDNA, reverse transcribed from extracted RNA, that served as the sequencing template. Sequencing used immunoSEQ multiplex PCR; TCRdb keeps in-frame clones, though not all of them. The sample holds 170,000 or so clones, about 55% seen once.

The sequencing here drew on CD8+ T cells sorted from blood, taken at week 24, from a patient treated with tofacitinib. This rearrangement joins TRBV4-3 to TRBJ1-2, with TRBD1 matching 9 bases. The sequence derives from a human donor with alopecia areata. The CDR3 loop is CASSQTRDRETSGYTF. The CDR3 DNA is TGCGCCAGCAGCCAAACCCGGGACAGGGAGACGAGTGGCTACACCTTC.